Shown below are 12 T cell receptor beta chains from a single sample sequenced in a study of blood T cell repertoires in COVID-19. TCRdb keeps only in-frame clones here, not all; method: immunoSEQ multiplex PCR. The sample holds tens of thousands of clones, approximately 84% seen once. Sequencing used peripheral blood. The receptors here all came from a man aged 45 to 65 with acute or convalescent COVID-19.

V and J are TRBV2 and TRBJ1-2; D call uncertain. Germline lookup yields CDR1 SNHLY and CDR2 FYNNEI. The CDR3 has 13 residues. Trimming pared 5 bases from V and 2 bases from J, leaving 9 bases between. CDR3 DNA: TGTGCCAGCAGTACAGATTTCAACTATGGCTACACCTTC. It translates to CASSTDFNYGYTF.

The chain is built from TRBV7-3 and TRBJ1-1; D remains ambiguous. Deletions cut 5 bases from V and 2 bases from J, with 9 bases between. Germline lookup yields CDR1 SGHTA and CDR2 FQGTGA. This CDR3 region has 13 residues. The DNA for the CDR3 is TGTGCCAGCAGCGAAGGGAGCAACACTGAAGCTTTCTTT. Protein: CASSEGSNTEAFF.

The rearrangement joins TRBV5-4 to TRBJ2-3; 10 nucleotides align to TRBD1. Germline V gene data show CDR1 as SGHNT and CDR2 as YYREEE (reference sequence). Trimming at V came to 4 bases and at J to 4 bases, leaving 6 bases not matched to a gene. This CDR3 region has 15 residues. The CDR3, as DNA: TGTGCCAGCAGCCAGGGACAGGGGACGGCAGATACGCAGTATTTT. This codes for CASSQGQGTADTQYF.

This clone appeared a few times. V and J are TRBV27 and TRBJ2-7, with D tentatively TRBD2 (5 bases). The CDR3 has 16 residues. CDR1 and CDR2 (germline): MNHEY, SMNVEV (reference sequence). V lost 9 bases to trimming and J lost 2 bases, with 23 bases between them. The CDR3 nucleotides are TGTGCCAGGGTGCCTCGGCGGAGAGAGGGTCCCTACGAGCAGTACTTC. Translating gives CARVPRRREGPYEQYF.

J is TRBJ2-1 and V is TRBV30, with 9 bases identical to TRBD2. This CDR3 has 15 residues. Germline V lookup: CDR1 GTSNPN, CDR2 SVGIG (reference sequence). V lost 0 bases and J lost 8; bases outside the gene matches: 8. Here the CDR3 reads CAWSVGAGGYYEQFF. As DNA, the CDR3 is TGTGCCTGGAGTGTAGGAGCGGGGGGTTACTATGAGCAGTTCTTC. Using reference TRBV30 and TRBJ2-1 for the parts outside the CDR3, the full variable domain is SQTIHQWPATLVQPVGSPLSLECTVEGTSNPNLYWYRQAAGRGLQLLFYSVGIGQISSEVPQNLSASRPQDRQFILSSKKLLLSDSGFYLCAWSVGAGGYYEQFFGPGTRLTVL.

The genes are TRBV5-6 and TRBJ2-1; the match to TRBD2 covers 9 bases. Trimming at V came to 2 bases and at J to 7 bases, leaving 10 bases not matched to a gene. The V gene's germline CDR1 is SGHDT and CDR2 YYEEEE. The CDR3 runs 16 residues. In DNA, the CDR3 is TGTGCCAGCAGCTTCGGAGCGGGGGGACCCGGGAATGAGCAGTTCTTC. Translated, it gives CASSFGAGGPGNEQFF.

This clone was detected once. The chain combines TRBV5-1 with TRBJ1-4; possibly TRBD1 for D (5 bases). This CDR3 contains 14 residues. The V and J ends lost 2 bases and 8 bases respectively, with 13 bases between them. Germline-derived CDR1 and CDR2 are SGHRS and YFSETQ. The CDR3 sequence: CASSFMGLWEKLFF. DNA for the CDR3: TGCGCCAGCAGCTTCATGGGACTTTGGGAAAAACTGTTTTTT. Full variable domain (outside the CDR3, taken from reference TRBV5-1 and TRBJ1-4): KAGVTQTPRYLIKTRGQQVTLSCSPISGHRSVSWYQQTPGQGLQFLFEYFSETQRNKGNFPGRFSGRQFSNSRSEMNVSTLELGDSALYLCASSFMGLWEKLFFGSGTQLSVL.

The chain links TRBV10-1 to TRBJ2-7, with 8 bases that match TRBD2. The junction had 6 bases not matched to a gene; V was cut back by 3 bases and J by 5 bases. Germline V gene lookup returns CDR1 WNHNN and CDR2 SYGVQD (reference sequence). The CDR3 has 14 residues. This CDR3 reads CASSDPGLGDEQYF. DNA of the CDR3: TGCGCCAGCAGTGACCCGGGACTAGGGGACGAGCAGTACTTC.

V gene TRBV27 combines with J gene TRBJ2-5, with D hard to call. The CDR3 covers 14 residues. Trimming removed 5 bases at V and 1 base at J, with 11 bases between. Germline V CDR1 and CDR2: MNHEY, SMNVEV (reference sequence). This CDR3 reads CASSQTPVQETQYF. In nucleotides, the CDR3 is TGTGCCAGCAGTCAAACACCAGTCCAAGAGACCCAGTACTTC.

The V gene is TRBV14, the J gene TRBJ1-4; TRBD1 agrees at 9 bases. The length of the CDR3 is 16 residues. The germline V gene has CDR1 SGHDN and CDR2 FVKESK. V was pared by 4 bases and J by 5 bases, with 8 bases of the junction left unmatched. The CDR3 DNA follows: TGTGCCAGCAGCCGTAACCGGGACAGGGCCAATGAAAAACTGTTTTTT. Translation gives CASSRNRDRANEKLFF.

The chain has TRBV2 and TRBJ2-5; a weak D match, TRBD1 (5 bases). Germline lookup yields CDR1 SNHLY and CDR2 FYNNEI. CDR3 size: 14 residues. V lost 7 bases to trimming and J lost 4 bases, with 16 bases between them. DNA of the CDR3: TGTGCCAGCACCCCTCTGGGTCAGGGAGAGACCCAGTACTTC. It specifies CASTPLGQGETQYF. The whole variable domain, remainder taken from reference TRBV2 and TRBJ2-5, is EPEVTQTPSHQVTQMGQEVILRCVPISNHLYFYWYRQILGQKVEFLVSFYNNEISEKSEIFDDQFSVERPDGSNFTLKIRSTKLEDSAMYFCASTPLGQGETQYFGPGTRLLVL.

The V gene is TRBV7-8, the J gene TRBJ1-1, with D possibly matching TRBD1 (5 bases). The CDR3 is 16 residues long. V was cut by 5 bases and J by 6 bases, with 22 bases left in between. Germline CDR1 reads SGHVS; CDR2 reads FQNEAQ. The CDR3 reads CASSHPPWRGRAEAFF. Here the CDR3 DNA reads TGTGCCAGCAGCCATCCCCCGTGGAGGGGCCGGGCTGAAGCTTTCTTT. Drawing the rest from reference TRBV7-8 and TRBJ1-1, the complete variable domain is GAGVSQSPRYKVAKRGQDVALRCDPISGHVSLFWYQQALGQGPEFLTYFQNEAQLDKSGLPSDRFFAERPEGSVSTLKIQRTQQEDSAVYLCASSHPPWRGRAEAFFGQGTRLTVV.